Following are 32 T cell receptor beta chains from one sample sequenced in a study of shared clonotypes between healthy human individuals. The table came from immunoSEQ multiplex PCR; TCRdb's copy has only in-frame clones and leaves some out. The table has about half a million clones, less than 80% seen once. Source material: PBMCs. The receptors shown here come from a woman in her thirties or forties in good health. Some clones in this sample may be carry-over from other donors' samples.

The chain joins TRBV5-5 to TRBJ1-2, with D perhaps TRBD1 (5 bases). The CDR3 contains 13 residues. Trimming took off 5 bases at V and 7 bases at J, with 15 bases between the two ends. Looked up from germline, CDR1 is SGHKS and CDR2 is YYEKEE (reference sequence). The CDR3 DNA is TGTGCCAGCAGTTTACAGCCAAGGGGTGGCTACACCTTC. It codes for CASSLQPRGGYTF.

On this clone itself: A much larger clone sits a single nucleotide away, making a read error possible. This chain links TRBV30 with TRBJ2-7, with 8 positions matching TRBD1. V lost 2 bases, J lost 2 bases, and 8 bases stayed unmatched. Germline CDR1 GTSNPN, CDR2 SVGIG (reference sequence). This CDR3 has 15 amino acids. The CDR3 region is CAWSQPGGPPYEQYF. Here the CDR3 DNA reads TGTGCCTGGAGTCAGCCAGGGGGCCCCCCCTACGAGCAGTACTTC.

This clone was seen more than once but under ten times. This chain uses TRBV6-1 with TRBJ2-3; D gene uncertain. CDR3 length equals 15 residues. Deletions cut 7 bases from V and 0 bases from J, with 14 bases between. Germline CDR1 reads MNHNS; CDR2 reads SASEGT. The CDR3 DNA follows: TGTGCCAGCACCTCACGGGCAGAGAGCACAGATACGCAGTATTTT. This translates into CASTSRAESTDTQYF.

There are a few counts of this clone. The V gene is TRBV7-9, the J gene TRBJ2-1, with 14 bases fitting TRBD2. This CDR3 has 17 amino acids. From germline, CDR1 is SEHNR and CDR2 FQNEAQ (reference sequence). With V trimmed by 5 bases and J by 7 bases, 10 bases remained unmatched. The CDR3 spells CASSPQGLAGVSNEQFF. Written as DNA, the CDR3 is TGTGCCAGCAGCCCCCAGGGACTAGCGGGAGTATCAAATGAGCAGTTCTTC.

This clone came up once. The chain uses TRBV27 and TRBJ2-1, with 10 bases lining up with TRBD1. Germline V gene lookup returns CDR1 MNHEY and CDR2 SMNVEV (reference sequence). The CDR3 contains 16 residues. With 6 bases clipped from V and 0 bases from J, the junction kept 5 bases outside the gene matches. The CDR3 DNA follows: TGTGCCAGCAGACGACAGGGGGCCTACTCCTACAATGAGCAGTTCTTC. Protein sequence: CASRRQGAYSYNEQFF.

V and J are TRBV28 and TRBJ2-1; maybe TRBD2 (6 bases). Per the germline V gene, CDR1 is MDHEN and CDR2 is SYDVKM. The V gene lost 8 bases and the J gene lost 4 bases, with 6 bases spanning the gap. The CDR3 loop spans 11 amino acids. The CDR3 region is CASLAYNEQFF. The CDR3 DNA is TGTGCCAGCCTAGCGTACAATGAGCAGTTCTTC.

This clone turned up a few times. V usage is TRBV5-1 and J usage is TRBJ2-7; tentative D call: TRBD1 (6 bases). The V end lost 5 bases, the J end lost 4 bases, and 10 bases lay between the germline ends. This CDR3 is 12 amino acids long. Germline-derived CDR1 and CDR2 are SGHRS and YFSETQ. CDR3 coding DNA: TGCGCCAGCAGTTTAGACAGGTACGAGCAGTACTTC. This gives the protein CASSLDRYEQYF.

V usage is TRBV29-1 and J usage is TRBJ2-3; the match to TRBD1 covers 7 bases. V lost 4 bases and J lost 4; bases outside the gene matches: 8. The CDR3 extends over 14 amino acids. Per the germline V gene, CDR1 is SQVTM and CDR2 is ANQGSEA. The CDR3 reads CSVGEGGYADTQYF. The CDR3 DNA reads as TGCAGCGTTGGTGAAGGGGGCTACGCAGATACGCAGTATTTT.

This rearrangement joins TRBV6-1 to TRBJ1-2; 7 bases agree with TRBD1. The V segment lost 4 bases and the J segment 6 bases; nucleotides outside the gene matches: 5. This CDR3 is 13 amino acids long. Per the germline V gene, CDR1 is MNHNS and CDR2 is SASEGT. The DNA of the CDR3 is TGTGCCAGCAGTGCATCCGGGACAGATGGCTACACCTTC. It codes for CASSASGTDGYTF.

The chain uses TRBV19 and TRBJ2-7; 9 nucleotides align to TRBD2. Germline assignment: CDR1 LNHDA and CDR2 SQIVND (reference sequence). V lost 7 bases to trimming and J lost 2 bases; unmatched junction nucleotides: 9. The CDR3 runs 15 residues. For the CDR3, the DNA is TGTGCCAGTACCATGGGCTCTAGCGGGACCTACGAGCAGTACTTC. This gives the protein CASTMGSSGTYEQYF.

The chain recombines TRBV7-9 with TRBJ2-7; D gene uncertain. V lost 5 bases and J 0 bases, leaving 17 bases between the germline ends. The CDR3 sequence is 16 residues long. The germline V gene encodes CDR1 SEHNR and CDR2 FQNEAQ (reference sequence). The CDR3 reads CASSQYMAESSYEQYF. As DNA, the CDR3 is TGTGCCAGCAGCCAATATATGGCAGAGAGCTCCTACGAGCAGTACTTC. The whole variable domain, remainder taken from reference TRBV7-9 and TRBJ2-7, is DTGVSQNPRHKITKRGQNVTFRCDPISEHNRLYWYRQTLGQGPEFLTYFQNEAQLEKSRLLSDRFSAERPKGSFSTLEIQRTEQGDSAMYLCASSQYMAESSYEQYFGPGTRLTVT.

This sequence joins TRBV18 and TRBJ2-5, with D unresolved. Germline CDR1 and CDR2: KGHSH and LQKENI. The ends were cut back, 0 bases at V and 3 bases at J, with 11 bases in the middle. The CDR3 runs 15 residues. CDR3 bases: TGTGCCAGCTCACCACCGGGTCAAAGGGAAGAGACCCAGTACTTC. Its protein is CASSPPGQREETQYF.

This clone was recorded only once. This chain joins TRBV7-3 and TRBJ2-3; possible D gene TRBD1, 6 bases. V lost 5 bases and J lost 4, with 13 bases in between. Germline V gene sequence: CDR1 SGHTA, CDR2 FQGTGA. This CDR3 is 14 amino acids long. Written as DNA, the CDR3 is TGTGCCAGCAGCCCAGGGGTCACCTCAGATACGCAGTATTTT. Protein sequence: CASSPGVTSDTQYF.

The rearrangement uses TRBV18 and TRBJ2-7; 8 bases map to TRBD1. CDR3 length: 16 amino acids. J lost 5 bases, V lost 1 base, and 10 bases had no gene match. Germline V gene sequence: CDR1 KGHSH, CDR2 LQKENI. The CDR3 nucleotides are TGTGCCAGCTCACCACGTGCGGCAGGGGGCCGAGACGAGCAGTACTTC. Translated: CASSPRAAGGRDEQYF.

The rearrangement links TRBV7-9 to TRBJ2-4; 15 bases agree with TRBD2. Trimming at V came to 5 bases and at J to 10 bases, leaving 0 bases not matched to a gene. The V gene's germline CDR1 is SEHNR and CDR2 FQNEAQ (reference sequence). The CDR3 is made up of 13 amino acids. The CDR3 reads CASSGLAGGIQYF. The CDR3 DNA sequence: TGTGCCAGCAGCGGACTAGCGGGGGGGATTCAGTACTTC.

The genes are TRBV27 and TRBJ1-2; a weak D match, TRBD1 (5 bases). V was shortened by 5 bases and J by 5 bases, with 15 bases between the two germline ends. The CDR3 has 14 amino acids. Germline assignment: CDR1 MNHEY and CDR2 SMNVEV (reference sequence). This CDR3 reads CASSPRDDRYGYTF. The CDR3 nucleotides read TGTGCCAGCAGTCCGCGGGACGACAGATATGGCTACACCTTC.

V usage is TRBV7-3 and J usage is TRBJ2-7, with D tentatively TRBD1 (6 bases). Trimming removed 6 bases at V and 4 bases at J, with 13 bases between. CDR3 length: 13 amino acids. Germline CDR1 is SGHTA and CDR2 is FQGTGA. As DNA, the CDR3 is TGTGCCAGCAGTCTCAGGGGTGCGTACGAGCAGTACTTC. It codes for CASSLRGAYEQYF.

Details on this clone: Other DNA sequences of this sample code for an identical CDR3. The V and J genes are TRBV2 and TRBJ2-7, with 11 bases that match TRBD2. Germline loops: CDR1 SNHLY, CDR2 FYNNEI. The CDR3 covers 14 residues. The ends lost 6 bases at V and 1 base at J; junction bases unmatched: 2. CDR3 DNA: TGTGCCAGCAGGGGGACTAGCGGTTCCTACGAGCAGTACTTC. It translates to CASRGTSGSYEQYF.

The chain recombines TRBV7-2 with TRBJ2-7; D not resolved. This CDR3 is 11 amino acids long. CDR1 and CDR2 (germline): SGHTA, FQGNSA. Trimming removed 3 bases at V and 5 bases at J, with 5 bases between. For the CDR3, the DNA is TGTGCCAGCAGCTTTTGGGACGAGCAGTACTTC. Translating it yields CASSFWDEQYF.

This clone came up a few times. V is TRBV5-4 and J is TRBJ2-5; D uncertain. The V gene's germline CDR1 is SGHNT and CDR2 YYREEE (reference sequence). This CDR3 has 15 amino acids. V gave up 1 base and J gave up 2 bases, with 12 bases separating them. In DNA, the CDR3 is TGTGCCAGCAGCTTGAGGGTGGCTGGGCAAGAGACCCAGTACTTC. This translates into CASSLRVAGQETQYF.

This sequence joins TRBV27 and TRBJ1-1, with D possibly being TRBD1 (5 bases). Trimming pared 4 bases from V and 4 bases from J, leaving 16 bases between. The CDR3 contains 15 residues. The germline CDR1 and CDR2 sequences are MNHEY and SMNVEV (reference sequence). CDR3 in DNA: TGTGCCAGCAGTTATTTTGCGGGGGGGGGCACTGAAGCTTTCTTT. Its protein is CASSYFAGGGTEAFF.

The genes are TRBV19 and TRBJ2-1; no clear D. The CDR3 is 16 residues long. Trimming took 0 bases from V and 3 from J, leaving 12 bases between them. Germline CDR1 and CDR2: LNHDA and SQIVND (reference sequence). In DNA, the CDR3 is TGTGCCAGTAGTATAGACAGGCCCGGAGACTACAATGAGCAGTTCTTC. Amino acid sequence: CASSIDRPGDYNEQFF.

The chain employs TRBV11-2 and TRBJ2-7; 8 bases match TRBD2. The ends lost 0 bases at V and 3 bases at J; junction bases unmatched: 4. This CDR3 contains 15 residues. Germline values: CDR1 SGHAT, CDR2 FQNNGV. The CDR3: CASSLDRGGYYEQYF. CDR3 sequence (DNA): TGTGCCAGCAGCTTAGATCGGGGGGGCTACTACGAGCAGTACTTC.

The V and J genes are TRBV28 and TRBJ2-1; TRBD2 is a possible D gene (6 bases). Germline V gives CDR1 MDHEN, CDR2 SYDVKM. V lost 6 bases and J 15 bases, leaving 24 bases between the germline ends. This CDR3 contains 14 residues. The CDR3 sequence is CASSLEGSVVTGFF. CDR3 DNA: TGTGCCAGCAGCTTGGAGGGTAGCGTCGTGACTGGGTTCTTC. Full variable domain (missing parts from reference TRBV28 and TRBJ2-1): DVKVTQSSRYLVKRTGEKVFLECVQDMDHENMFWYRQDPGLGLRLIYFSYDVKMKEKGDIPEGYSVSREKKERFSLILESASTNQTSMYLCASSLEGSVVTGFFGPGTRLTVL.

The CDR3 is CASSLRYETVREQYF. The CDR3 nucleotides are TGTGCCAGCAGCTTGAGGTATGAGACAGTCAGGGAGCAGTACTTC. The rearrangement uses TRBV7-8 and TRBJ2-7, with a tentative D call TRBD1 (5 bases). V lost 3 bases and J 7 bases, leaving 19 bases between the germline ends. Germline CDR1 is SGHVS and CDR2 is FQNEAQ. CDR3 size: 15 residues.

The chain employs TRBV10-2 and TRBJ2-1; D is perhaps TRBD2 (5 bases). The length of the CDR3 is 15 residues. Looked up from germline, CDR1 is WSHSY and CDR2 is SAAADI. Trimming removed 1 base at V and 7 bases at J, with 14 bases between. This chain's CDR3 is CASSEWSSHRNEQFF. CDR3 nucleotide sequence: TGCGCCAGCAGTGAGTGGTCTAGCCATAGGAATGAGCAGTTCTTC.

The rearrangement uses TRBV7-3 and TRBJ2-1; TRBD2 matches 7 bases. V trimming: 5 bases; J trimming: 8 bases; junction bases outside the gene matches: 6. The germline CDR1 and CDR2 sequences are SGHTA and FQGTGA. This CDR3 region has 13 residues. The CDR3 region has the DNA TGTGCCAGCAGCCCAGCGGGAAGGGATGAGCAGTTCTTC. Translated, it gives CASSPAGRDEQFF. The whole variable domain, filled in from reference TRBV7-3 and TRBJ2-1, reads GAGVSQTPSNKVTEKGKYVELRCDPISGHTALYWYRQSLGQGPEFLIYFQGTGAADDSGLPNDRFFAVRPEGSVSTLKIQRTERGDSAVYLCASSPAGRDEQFFGPGTRLTVL.

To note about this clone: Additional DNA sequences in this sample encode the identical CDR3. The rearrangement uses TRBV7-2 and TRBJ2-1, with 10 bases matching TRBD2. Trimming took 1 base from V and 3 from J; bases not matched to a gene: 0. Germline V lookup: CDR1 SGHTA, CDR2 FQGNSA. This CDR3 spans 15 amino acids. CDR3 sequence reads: CASSLVAGGYNEQFF. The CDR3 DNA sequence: TGTGCCAGCAGCTTAGTAGCGGGAGGCTACAATGAGCAGTTCTTC.

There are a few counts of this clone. CDR3 in amino acids: CASSQEFLAGAETQYF. DNA of the CDR3: TGCGCCAGCAGCCAAGAATTCCTAGCGGGAGCAGAGACCCAGTACTTC. The chain has TRBV4-1 and TRBJ2-5; 10 bases fit TRBD2. Germline values: CDR1 MGHRA, CDR2 YSYEKL. This CDR3 has 16 residues. The ends lost 0 bases at V and 4 bases at J; junction bases unmatched: 5.

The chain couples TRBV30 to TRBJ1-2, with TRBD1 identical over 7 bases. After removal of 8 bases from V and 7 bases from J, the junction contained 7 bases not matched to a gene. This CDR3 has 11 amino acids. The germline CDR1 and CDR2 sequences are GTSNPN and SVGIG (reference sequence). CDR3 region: CAASTGVGYTF. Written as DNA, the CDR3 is TGTGCCGCATCTACAGGGGTTGGCTACACCTTC. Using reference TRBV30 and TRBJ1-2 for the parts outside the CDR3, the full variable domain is SQTIHQWPATLVQPVGSPLSLECTVEGTSNPNLYWYRQAAGRGLQLLFYSVGIGQISSEVPQNLSASRPQDRQFILSSKKLLLSDSGFYLCAASTGVGYTFGSGTRLTVV.

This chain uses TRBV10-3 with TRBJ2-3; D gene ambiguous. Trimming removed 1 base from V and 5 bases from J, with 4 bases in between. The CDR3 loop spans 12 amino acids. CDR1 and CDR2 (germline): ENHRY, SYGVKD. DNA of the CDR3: TGTGCCATCAGTGAGTTAAGAGATACGCAGTATTTT. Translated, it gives CAISELRDTQYF.

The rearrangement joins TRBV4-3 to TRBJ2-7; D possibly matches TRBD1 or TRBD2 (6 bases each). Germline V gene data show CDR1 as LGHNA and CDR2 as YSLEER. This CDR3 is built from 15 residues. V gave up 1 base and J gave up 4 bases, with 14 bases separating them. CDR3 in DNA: TGCGCCAGCAGCCAAGGGTTGGGGGGCAGTTACGAGCAGTACTTC. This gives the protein CASSQGLGGSYEQYF.